The sequence of this T cell receptor beta chain was determined in a study of CD8 T cells in Susac syndrome. This clonotype was counted once. Random hexamers served to reverse transcribe roughly 0.5 to 1 ug RNA. TCRdb called the immunoSEQ multiplex PCR reads again in MiXCR, with one record for every CDR3 protein. The sample shows around 270,000 distinct CDR3 sequences, approximately 85% of them seen only once. Trimming removed 4 bases from V and 5 bases from J, with 18 bases in between. Germline V gene data show CDR1 as SGHDT and CDR2 as YYEEEE. The CDR3 has 15 amino acids. The chain combines TRBV5-6 with TRBJ1-2; possibly TRBD1 for D (5 bases). The clonotype comes from a human donor with multiple sclerosis. The sequencing input was CD8+ T cells from PBMCs. CDR3 in amino acids: CASSGMTEGTYGYTF. The CDR3 DNA follows: TGTGCCAGCAGCGGAATGACAGAGGGTACTTATGGCTACACCTTC.